The clone carrying this T cell receptor beta chain was counted once. Its antigen remains unidentified. Different DNA sequences within this sample yield the same CDR3. The assay was immunoSEQ multiplex PCR, and TCRdb's table has in-frame clones only and misses some. The data show about 2,100,000 clones, just over 90% seen once. Selected positively for CCR7 and CD45RO-negative, naive CD8 cells excluded terminally differentiated effector memory CD45RA+ cells. V was cut by 3 bases and J by 0 bases, with 6 bases left in between. Per the germline V gene, CDR1 is SGHAT and CDR2 is FQNNGV. CDR3 length equals 13 residues. This specimen belongs to a study of shared clonotypes between healthy human individuals. Overall study findings and caveats: What rarefaction showed was incomplete sorted-subset sequencing despite large depth. Sequencing depth was predicted to influence how clonotypes are shared among donors.

The receptor was isolated from a man aged 18 to 29 in good health. Some clones in this sample may be carry-over from other donors' samples. The chain employs TRBV11-2 and TRBJ2-7, with D perhaps given as TRBD1 or TRBD2 (5 bases each). The sequenced material came from naive CD8+ T cells from PBMCs. The CDR3 loop reads CASSFGGSYEQYF. The CDR3 coding sequence is TGTGCCAGCAGCTTTGGGGGCTCCTACGAGCAGTACTTC.